The following is a T cell receptor beta chain sequence with its context. This clonotype was observed a handful of times. Its target antigen remains unknown. No much larger clonotype is one base removed from it; base qualities were not supplied. TRIzol reagent was used to extract blood RNA from unsorted whole blood, while the DNeasy Blood & Tissue kit provided the germline DNA. Chronic HBV infection was present in the patients, and the patients were treatment-naive at sampling. Before surgery, approximately 4.3 milliliters of peripheral blood were drawn into K2EDTA tubes. A constant-region primer and ProtoScript II reverse transcriptase were used to reverse-transcribe TCRbeta-specific cDNA from around 540 ng total RNA. Construction of the TCRbeta libraries relied on three nested rounds of multiplex PCR, following a slightly modified ARM-PCR procedure. Sample barcodes and Illumina adapters were added in a final 25-cycle PCR with Deep VentR polymerase. Before sequencing, amplicons of 200-500 bp were purified from gel using a QIAquick gel extraction kit. The TCRbeta amplicons were sequenced with 250-bp paired-end reads on an Illumina HiSeq 2500. Per the source publication's procedure: Quality trimming of reads was performed with Trimmomatic v0.33, and paired reads were merged with FLASH v1.2.11 so that full CDR3 sequences could be recovered. V, D and J germline segments were assigned to the rearranged TCRbeta sequences by MiGEC v1.2.1b. VDJtools v1.0.0 computed clonotype statistics and Shannon-Wiener diversity indices. To cut down on sampling bias, every analysis after diversity analysis relied on just the 250 most abundant clonotypes from each sample. The public reads were reprocessed in TCRdb via fastp at Q25 and MiXCR, keeping in-frame beta chains. Every entry covers one CDR3 protein and lists the most common genes and DNA from its rows. The V and J calls shown here were made by TCRdb, not taken from the authors' results. This sample holds fewer than 400,000 distinct CDR3 sequences; approximately 60% were observed only once. Jointly, the top ten make up roughly 9% of the sample.

This sample is drawn from a study of tumor-infiltrating lymphocytes in primary liver carcinoma (dated by TCRdb to about 2017). The study in broad terms: Roughly five patients with histopathologically diagnosed primary liver carcinoma underwent surgical resection in China between 2015 and March 2016. Of the five patients, three men and two women aged 30 to 69 years, four had hepatocellular carcinoma and one had combined HCC and intrahepatic cholangiocarcinoma. The five patients had tumors staged T1-T3 N0M0, with maximum diameters ranging from about 4 to 11 cm. Each sample produced about 3.65 to 7.5 million productive TCRbeta reads, and read depth showed no significant difference between tissue types. For each liver tumor, the study sampled five regions along with adjacent normal tissue and blood, and applied TCRbeta repertoire sequencing, expression microarrays and whole-exome sequencing. A total of some 35 specimens from 5 patients underwent TCRbeta repertoire sequencing, comprising 25 tumor regions, 5 adjacent noncancerous liver tissues and 5 peripheral blood samples. Reproducibility between technical replicate repertoires was high, with correlation coefficients above 0.98 and mean shared-clone rates approximately 0.9. Summary of the overall study and its limitations: Pairs of tumor regions showed greater repertoire overlap (mean roughly 35%) than tumor-adjacent pairs (17%) or tumor-blood pairs (roughly 14%), which is consistent with antigen-driven expansion. Bulk unsorted samples precluded comparing CD4+ and CD8+ T cell repertoires. With just four to six patients in the study, the authors point out that the findings should be validated in a larger study. A significantly larger repertoire fraction was made up by the top 250 clones in tumors than in blood (p = 0.039). Because only the TCR beta chain was sequenced and unpaired alpha chains were not captured, true repertoire diversity is likely underestimated.

The specimen was peripheral blood. This receptor was obtained from a man in his forties with primary liver carcinoma and hepatitis B virus infection.

The DNA sequence reads TGTGCCAGCAGTACGGGGGTGGTTACTGAAGCTTTCTTT. Translated, it reads CASSTGVVTEAFF. The chain joins TRBV6-2 or TRBV6-3 to TRBJ1-1; the D gene is perhaps TRBD1, from 5 matching bases. CDR1 MNHEY and CDR2 SVGEGT are derived from the germline V gene. Reading from cysteine to phenylalanine, the CDR3 counts 13 amino acids. Left in the record is the CDR3 DNA by itself, 39 bases read in frame from the first base. V loses 5 bases of germline sequence and J loses 5 bases, and the interval between the two ends is 12 bases.